The rows below give T cell receptor beta chains drawn from one sample of a study of T cell repertoires in cytomegalovirus infection. From the reads, TCRdb called clonotypes with MiXCR, one entry per CDR3 protein. Of about 140,000 distinct CDR3 sequences detected, 32% appear once; the ten largest clones hold 45% to 55%. For these receptors, no antigen is known. The sequenced sample was CD8+ T cells from cultured PBMCs, obtained from culture after CMV antigen stimulation. These receptors originate from a human donor in good health (CMV status not recorded). Some clones in this sample may be carry-over from other donors' samples. The CDR3 runs from the conserved cysteine through the conserved F or W. A D gene is named only where the DNA matches it firmly. Clone size is stated in some rows and not others, as once, few, many or a class when expanded.

len	v_gene	d_gene	j_gene	abundance	CDR3aa
14	TRBV20-1	.	TRBJ2-7	.	CSARPGPGDYEQYF
14	TRBV7-6	.	TRBJ2-3	few	CASSLIGGIDTQYF
15	TRBV27	.	TRBJ2-2	few	CASSLGHPNTGELFF
15	TRBV4-2	.	TRBJ1-2	.	CASSQELAWSGGYTF
13	TRBV2	TRBD1	TRBJ1-2	.	CARGTGPSEGYTF
14	TRBV4-1	.	TRBJ1-1	few	CASSIKGPNTEAFF
17	TRBV20-1	.	TRBJ1-2	.	CSASKRTGTEISYGYTF
15	TRBV13	.	TRBJ2-5	.	CASSSGVGSRETQYF
13	TRBV12-5	.	TRBJ1-5	few	CASGLDEAQPQHF
11	TRBV6-8	.	TRBJ1-1	.	CASSLEGEAFF
13	TRBV12-3/TRBV12-4	.	TRBJ1-1	many	CASNLDGNTEAFF
19	TRBV19	TRBD1	TRBJ1-1	.	CASSIPHDRGRWMNTEAFF
16	TRBV4-1	.	TRBJ2-7	once	CASSQDWAVFSYEQYF
13	TRBV4-2	.	TRBJ2-7	.	CASSPSGPYEQYF
15	TRBV27	TRBD1	TRBJ1-1	.	CASSVTGARNTEAFF
13	TRBV20-1	.	TRBJ1-4	many	CSALVETNEKLFF
17	TRBV7-8	.	TRBJ2-1	many	CASSFSGGRSSYNEQFF
13	TRBV19	.	TRBJ1-1	many	CASSKREDTEAFF
14	TRBV11-2	TRBD1	TRBJ1-2	.	CASSPLLTGFGYTF
14	TRBV7-8	.	TRBJ1-1	.	CASRRTVMNTEAFF
11	TRBV12-3/TRBV12-4	.	TRBJ1-2	.	CASRGPSGYTF
14	TRBV20-1	.	TRBJ2-7	.	CSAKVVRALYEQYF
12	TRBV29-1	TRBD1	TRBJ1-1	.	CSVGTGNTEAFF
14	TRBV11-1	.	TRBJ2-5	few	CASSLLTVQETQYF
15	TRBV5-4	TRBD1	TRBJ1-6	.	CASSAGGTGISPLHF
15	TRBV4-1	.	TRBJ1-2	.	CASSQDLGGTNGYTF
13	TRBV27	.	TRBJ1-1	.	CASSFDGNTEAFF
15	TRBV9	TRBD2	TRBJ2-3	.	CASSIGLADTDTQYF
14	TRBV4-1	.	TRBJ1-2	.	CASSQVKGLYGYTF
14	TRBV12-3/TRBV12-4	TRBD1	TRBJ2-3	.	CASRETGFTDTQYF
13	TRBV27	.	TRBJ1-4	.	CASSLAKGEKLFF
17	TRBV20-1	TRBD2	TRBJ2-7	few	CSAMTSGEVIFSYEQYF
17	TRBV6-6	.	TRBJ1-2	many	CASSYEGRFLSDYGYTF
13	TRBV24-1	.	TRBJ2-7	.	CATSKGESREQYF
13	TRBV28	.	TRBJ2-7	.	CASTRAQGHEQYF
15	TRBV4-1	TRBD1	TRBJ1-1	few	CASSQGQGLNTEAFF
14	TRBV7-6	.	TRBJ1-6	.	CASRRGEYNSPLHF
13	TRBV4-1	.	TRBJ2-7	.	CASSQSVVHEQYF
15	TRBV12-3/TRBV12-4	TRBD2	TRBJ2-1	many	CASTLTSGVYNEQFF
15	TRBV7-6	.	TRBJ2-1	many	CASSLGGNLYNEQFF
16	TRBV6-5	.	TRBJ1-5	.	CASSTHDLGSNQPQHF
15	TRBV15	.	TRBJ1-1	.	CATSRDSGLGTEAFF
15	TRBV5-4	TRBD1	TRBJ1-1	.	CASSQTGTGNTEAFF
16	TRBV7-6	TRBD1	TRBJ1-1	.	CASSPTRTGGDTEAFF
14	TRBV7-9	TRBD2	TRBJ2-1	.	CASKRGGLYNEQFF
13	TRBV7-3	TRBD2	TRBJ2-1	.	CASSLKTSDEQFF
13	TRBV6-2/TRBV6-3	.	TRBJ1-1	.	CASSYILEAEAFF
14	TRBV12-3/TRBV12-4	TRBD1	TRBJ2-3	.	CASSLGGGRDTQYF
13	TRBV7-6	.	TRBJ2-7	many	CASSLGFGYEQYF
13	TRBV7-6	.	TRBJ2-1	.	CASSPLQGGEQFF